A selection of T cell receptor beta chains follows, all from one sample in a study of blood T cell repertoires in COVID-19. Here immunoSEQ multiplex PCR was the method, and the copy in TCRdb shows in-frame clones only, minus some. Of roughly 150,000 clones in the sample, around 84% were seen once. Sequencing was done on a sample of PBMCs or T cells enriched from blood (not recorded which). The receptors originated from a man aged 35-49 years who had recovered from COVID-19. CDR3s include the opening cysteine and the closing phenylalanine or tryptophan. Each record gives: clone size, CDR3 length, J gene, D gene, V gene, CDR3 protein, CDR3 DNA. D genes are given only for firm matches. Only some rows state a clone size, as once, few, many or a class for expanded clones.

>-|14|TRBJ2-1|-|TRBV18
CASSPTGGHNEQFF
TGTGCCAGCTCACCTACGGGGGGCCACAATGAGCAGTTCTTC
>once|18|TRBJ1-2|TRBD1|TRBV4-2
CASSQMPFGTGEDYGYTF
TGTGCCAGCAGCCAAATGCCCTTTGGGACAGGGGAGGACTATGGCTACACCTTC
>-|15|TRBJ1-1|TRBD1|TRBV7-9
CASSLVLGGGTEAFF
TGTGCCAGCAGCTTAGTCCTAGGGGGCGGAACTGAAGCTTTCTTT
>-|18|TRBJ2-2|TRBD1|TRBV24-1
CATSDLGGYFLNTGELFF
TGTGCCACCAGTGACTTAGGGGGCTATTTTTTGAACACCGGGGAGCTGTTTTTT
>-|14|TRBJ1-2|-|TRBV24-1
CATSDFTGNYGYTF
TGTGCCACCAGTGACTTTACAGGGAACTATGGCTACACCTTC
>-|14|TRBJ2-1|TRBD2|TRBV19
CASAVAGGHNEQFF
TGTGCCAGCGCGGTGGCGGGGGGCCACAATGAGCAGTTCTTC
>few|12|TRBJ2-1|-|TRBV2
CAITMVDNEQFF
TGTGCCATTACAATGGTGGACAATGAGCAGTTCTTC
>-|12|TRBJ2-7|-|TRBV2
CASSDNSSEQYF
TGTGCCAGCAGTGATAACAGTTCTGAGCAGTACTTC
>many|18|TRBJ1-3|-|TRBV7-5
CARDEGQGSINSGNTIYF
TGTGCCAGAGATGAGGGACAGGGGTCTATCAACTCTGGAAACACCATATATTTT
>many|14|TRBJ2-5|-|TRBV5-1
CASSLQPSQETQYF
TGCGCCAGCAGCTTACAGCCGAGCCAAGAGACCCAGTACTTC
>-|15|TRBJ1-2|TRBD1|TRBV9
CASSNRPGQNYGYTF
TGTGCCAGCAGCAATCGACCGGGACAGAACTATGGCTACACCTTC
>-|14|TRBJ2-5|-|TRBV7-9
CASSLPVYQETQYF
TGTGCCAGCAGCTTACCTGTGTACCAAGAGACCCAGTACTTC
>-|19|TRBJ1-1|TRBD1|TRBV5-5
CASSFQGRGQGFGDTEAFF
TGTGCCAGCAGCTTTCAGGGACGTGGACAGGGCTTTGGGGACACTGAAGCTTTCTTT
>-|14|TRBJ1-5|-|TRBV30
CAWSVGQGKQPQHF
TGTGCCTGGAGTGTAGGCCAGGGGAAGCAGCCCCAGCATTTT
>-|14|TRBJ1-4|-|TRBV21-1
CASLTGQINEKLFF
TGTGCCAGCCTTACCGGACAGATTAATGAAAAACTGTTTTTT